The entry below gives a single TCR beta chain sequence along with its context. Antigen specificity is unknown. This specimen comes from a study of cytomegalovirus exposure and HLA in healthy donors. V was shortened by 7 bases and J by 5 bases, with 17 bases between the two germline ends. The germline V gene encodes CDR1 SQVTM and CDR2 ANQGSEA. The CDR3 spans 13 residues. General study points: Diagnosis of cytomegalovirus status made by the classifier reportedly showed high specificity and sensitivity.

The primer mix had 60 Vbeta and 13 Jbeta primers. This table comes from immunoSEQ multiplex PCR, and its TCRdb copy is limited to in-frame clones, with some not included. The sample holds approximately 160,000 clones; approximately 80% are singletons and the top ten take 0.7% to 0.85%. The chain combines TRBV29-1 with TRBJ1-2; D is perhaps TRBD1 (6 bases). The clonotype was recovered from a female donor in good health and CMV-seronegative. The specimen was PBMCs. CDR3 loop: CSAYRDNTYGYTF. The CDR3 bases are TGCAGCGCCTACAGGGATAATACTTATGGCTACACCTTC.